This T cell receptor (beta chain) comes out of a study of CD4 T cells in relation to SARS-CoV-2 and coronaviruses. The study's findings and limits: Culture-expanded clones reflect memory recall rather than primary priming during culture. No donor gave both pre-pandemic and post-infection samples.

Details on this clone: The target antigen is unknown.

Naive and memory CD4+ T cells were cultured with CEF, then survey-sequenced. Repertoires were generated with immunoSEQ multiplex PCR, while TCRdb's copy carries only in-frame clones and drops some. The data hold 30,000 to 40,000 clones, with 60% to 80% observed a single time. CDR1 and CDR2 from the germline V gene are SGDLS and YYNGEE. Trimming cost V 0 bases and J 4 bases, with 11 bases left between them. The length of the CDR3 is 14 residues. The sample taken for sequencing was memory CD4+ T cells from PBMCs, cultured in vitro. This sequence originates from an adult with COVID-19. The chain employs TRBV9 and TRBJ2-7; D is perhaps TRBD1 (5 bases). In DNA, the CDR3 is TGTGCCAGCAGCGTAGGTGGCAGGGAATACGAGCAGTACTTC. This gives the protein CASSVGGREYEQYF.